What follows is one TCR beta chain and its context. The data stem from a study of T cell changes during pregnancy in multiple sclerosis. The data were produced by immunoSEQ multiplex PCR, yet TCRdb's version contains in-frame clones alone and is incomplete. The repertoire includes over 50,000 clones, 90% to 95% of them detected once, and around 2% sits in the top ten. This receptor was taken from a female donor with multiple sclerosis, enrolled in a pregnancy study. The specimen was peripheral blood, collected in the second trimester of pregnancy.

CDR3 DNA sequence: TGTGCCAGCAGCTACCTAGCGGGCACCGGGGAGCTGTTTTTT. Encoded protein: CASSYLAGTGELFF. The V call is TRBV7-2, the J call TRBJ2-2; 8 nucleotides match TRBD2. Trimming took 4 bases from V and 4 from J; bases not matched to a gene: 2. CDR1 and CDR2 (germline): SGHTA, FQGNSA. This CDR3 contains 14 residues.